Sequencing of this TCR beta chain was carried out in a study of CD8 T cells in ankylosing spondylitis. Findings of the study overall: Among TCR beta sequences, a motif of under ten highly homologous variants appeared characteristic of ankylosing spondylitis blood. Disease-linked clones displayed a CD8+ phenotype and appeared relatively rarely in peripheral blood.

A remark on this clonotype: The antigen remains unidentified.

It was by quantitative 5'-RACE with molecular barcodes that TCR beta libraries were made. One entry per CDR3 protein results from TCRdb running MiXCR on the 5' RACE reads. The repertoire holds around 890,000 distinct CDR3 sequences, with over 9.5% as singletons. The CDR3 totals 12 residues. Trimming took 4 bases from V and 10 from J, leaving 9 bases between them. Germline V CDR1 and CDR2: SGHKS, YYEKEE (reference sequence). Sequencing used blood, either unsorted or a sorted T cell fraction (not recorded which). The V and J genes are TRBV5-5 and TRBJ1-6; D gene unclear. The source of this sequence is a male donor with ankylosing spondylitis. CDR3 DNA sequence: TGTGCCAGCAGCCCCCGGTTATCACCCCTCCACTTT. Translating gives CASSPRLSPLHF.